The sequence of this TCR beta chain was determined in a study of cytomegalovirus exposure and HLA in healthy donors. The PCR employed 60 Vbeta primers together with 13 Jbeta primers. Sequencing was performed with immunoSEQ multiplex PCR; in TCRdb, only in-frame clones are kept and a portion is missing. Recorded here are fewer than 130,000 clones; the top ten clones represent under 0.7%. This receptor was identified in a man aged 45-65 years in good health and CMV-seronegative. The sequencing input was PBMCs.

The CDR3 sequence is CASSVDGWSYGYTF. As DNA, the CDR3 is TGTGCCAGCAGCGTCGACGGGTGGTCCTATGGCTACACCTTC. This chain uses TRBV7-2 with TRBJ1-2; D gene ambiguous. Germline lookup yields CDR1 SGHTA and CDR2 FQGNSA. Trimming took 5 bases from V and 4 from J, leaving 14 bases between them. This CDR3 region has 14 residues.